Listed below are T cell receptor beta chains from one sample, sequenced in a study of long-term antiretroviral therapy in people with HIV. Assay: immunoSEQ multiplex PCR; the TCRdb copy retains only in-frame clones and omits some. The profile covers fewer than 30,000 clones, with about 82% appearing a single time and 4.5% to 5.5% taken by the ten largest. Sequencing was performed on unsorted PBMCs, taken 0.8 years after starting antiretroviral therapy. The receptors here all came from a woman in her twenties or thirties with HIV. Both conserved end residues are trimmed from each CDR3. D genes are given only for firm matches.

>TRBV7-8|11|TRBJ2-7|-
ASSLESSYEQY
>TRBV7-9|10|TRBJ1-2|-
ASSSYNYGYT
>TRBV19|10|TRBJ1-3|-
ATARAGNTIY
>TRBV6-5|11|TRBJ2-5|-
ASTTPLEGTQY
>TRBV29-1|9|TRBJ2-5|-
SVPISETQY
>TRBV5-1|13|TRBJ2-2|TRBD1
ASSLEGTVAGELF
>TRBV6-5|12|TRBJ1-1|-
ASSYAMSLTEAF
>TRBV5-1|13|TRBJ1-5|-
ASSLLGGSNQPQH
>TRBV5-3|13|TRBJ1-5|TRBD1
ASSRGRESNQPQH
>TRBV13|16|TRBJ2-5|TRBD2
ASSSPPLAGGIQETQY
>TRBV6-6|11|TRBJ1-5|-
ASSRTVDQPQH